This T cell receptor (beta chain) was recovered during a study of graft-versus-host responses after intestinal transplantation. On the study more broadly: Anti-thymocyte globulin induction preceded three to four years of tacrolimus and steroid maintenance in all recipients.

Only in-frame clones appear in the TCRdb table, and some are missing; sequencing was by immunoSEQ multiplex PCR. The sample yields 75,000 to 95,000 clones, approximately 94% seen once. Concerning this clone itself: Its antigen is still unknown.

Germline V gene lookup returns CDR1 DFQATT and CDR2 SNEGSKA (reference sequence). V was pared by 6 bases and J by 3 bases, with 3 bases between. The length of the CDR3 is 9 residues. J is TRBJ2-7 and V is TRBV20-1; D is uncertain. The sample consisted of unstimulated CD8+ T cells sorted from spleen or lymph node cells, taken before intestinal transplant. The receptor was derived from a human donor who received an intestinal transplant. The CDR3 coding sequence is TGCAGTGCCTTCTACGAGCAGTACTTC. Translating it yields CSAFYEQYF.